The rows below give T cell receptor beta chains drawn from one sample of a study of spatial heterogeneity in lung cancer. TCRdb processed the 5' RACE reads anew with MiXCR; each CDR3 protein has one entry. The table includes fewer than 3,000 distinct CDR3 sequences, roughly 30% detected once. The input for sequencing was PBMCs, taken at surgery. The source is a male donor with early-stage non-small cell lung cancer. The CDR3 runs from the conserved cysteine through the conserved F or W.

v_call	cdr3_aa
TRBV7-8	CASSLGSGHYEQYF
TRBV2	CASSLTGGAGANVLTF
TRBV4-1	CASSQEGGWSKNIQYF
TRBV5-1	CASSIQSRESDTQYF
TRBV2	CASSEEGGGTEAFF
TRBV20-1	CSARGWTQKEETQYF
TRBV3-1	CASSPTSGIEQYF
TRBV7-2	CASRPRGRFGQPQHF
TRBV20-1	CSALDPLVESYNEQFF
TRBV20-1	CSAGGADTQYF
TRBV12-3/TRBV12-4	CASSFGSQQETQYF
TRBV13	CASSLGRPSYNSPLHF
TRBV5-1	CASSLGRGTASTDTQYF
TRBV29-1	CSVGGGTGANVLTF
TRBV4-3	CASSQDPPGSYNEQFF
TRBV5-1	CASSLFRGPYEQYF
TRBV5-1	CASSPSSGIKDTQYF
TRBV3-1	CASSQNLGGAYEQFF
TRBV20-1	CSARDFLAGEIDTQYF
TRBV29-1	CSVGGRTGSGEQYF
TRBV29-1	CSAHRVPANYGYTF
TRBV20-1	CSARAGGFLVLSTDTQYF
TRBV28	CASSHPGTLDF